The present entry profiles one TCR beta chain with its context. Its matching antigen is unknown. The data were produced by immunoSEQ multiplex PCR, yet TCRdb's version contains in-frame clones alone and is incomplete. The table includes about 130,000 clones, 88% detected once. Looked up from germline, CDR1 is MDHEN and CDR2 is SYDVKM. The length of the CDR3 is 14 residues. Trimming cost V 7 bases and J 6 bases; bases outside gene matches: 9. The source of the sample is a study of T cell responses to AZD1222 COVID-19 vaccine. Study results and caveats: Repertoire sampling was restricted to post-peak T cell response timepoints.

The V call is TRBV28, the J call TRBJ2-7, with TRBD2 matching 10 bases. The specimen was peripheral blood, collected on day 0 of AZD1222 vaccination. This TCR derives from an adult in good health. The CDR3 region has the DNA TGTGCCAGCACTATTTATAGCGGGAGGATCGAGCAGTACTTC. Its protein is CASTIYSGRIEQYF.